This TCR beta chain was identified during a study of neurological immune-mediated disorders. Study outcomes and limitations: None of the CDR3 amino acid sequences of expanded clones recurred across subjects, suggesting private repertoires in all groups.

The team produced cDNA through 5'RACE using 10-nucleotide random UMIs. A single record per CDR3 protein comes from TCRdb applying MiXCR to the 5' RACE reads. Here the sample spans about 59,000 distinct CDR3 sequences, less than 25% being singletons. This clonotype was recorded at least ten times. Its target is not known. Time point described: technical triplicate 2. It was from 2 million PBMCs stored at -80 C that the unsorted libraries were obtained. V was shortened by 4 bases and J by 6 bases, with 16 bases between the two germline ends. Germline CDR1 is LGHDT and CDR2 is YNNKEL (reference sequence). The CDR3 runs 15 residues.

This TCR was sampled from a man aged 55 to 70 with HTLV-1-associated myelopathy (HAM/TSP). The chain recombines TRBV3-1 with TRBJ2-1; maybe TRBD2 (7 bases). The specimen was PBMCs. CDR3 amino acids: CASSPSGGGANEQFF. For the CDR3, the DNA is TGTGCCAGCAGCCCTAGCGGAGGGGGGGCCAATGAGCAGTTCTTC.